The clone carrying this T cell receptor beta chain has a handful of counts. Its target is unknown. This record belongs to a study of CD8+CD57+ T cells in acquired aplastic anemia. Study-level results: A significant difference in CD8+ Simpson's diversity between patients and controls was not found. There were some 27 CD8+ CDR3 sequences that occurred in both patients and controls.

CDR1 and CDR2 (germline): SGHTA, FQGNSA. CDR3 length equals 13 residues. The V end was cut by 3 bases, the J end by 1 base, with 7 bases between. Genomic DNA served as template for TCR beta VDJ and CDR3 profiling. One entry per CDR3 protein results from TCRdb running MiXCR on the reads. The sample has roughly 93,000 distinct CDR3 sequences; 55% to 75% are singletons. Patients picked for sequencing had shown CD8+CD57+ cell expansion detected by flow cytometry. Every patient was diagnosed with severe acquired aplastic anemia. No therapy had been given to the patients at the time of blood sampling. V usage is TRBV7-2 and J usage is TRBJ2-7; D not resolved. The sequence derives from a human donor with aplastic anemia. Sequencing used sorted CD4+, CD8+, or CD8+CD57+ T cells (not recorded which) from PBMCs. This CDR3 is CASSLARSYEQYF. The CDR3 bases are TGTGCCAGCAGCTTGGCCAGATCCTACGAGCAGTACTTC.